These 15 T cell receptor beta chains originate from one sample sequenced in a study of T cells in Graves' hyperthyroidism and ophthalmopathy. Amplification of TCR beta CDR3 regions was performed using RNA transcripts as template. First-round RT-PCR of the TCR CDR3 relied on the HTBI primer set. TCRdb called the multiplex PCR reads again in MiXCR, with one record for every CDR3 protein. The sample contains under 450,000 distinct CDR3 sequences, around a sixth of which appear only once. The sequencing input was blood. The receptors were sampled from a woman between 18 and 29 years old with Graves' hyperthyroidism.

In nucleotides, the CDR3 is TGTGCCAGCAGCTTAGGCAGGGCAAGAACCTCCGAGCAGTACTTC. It is translated as CASSLGRARTSEQYF. The rearrangement uses TRBV7-3 and TRBJ2-7; a possible D gene is TRBD1 (5 bases). There are 15 residues in the CDR3. The germline CDR1 and CDR2 sequences are SGHTA and FQGTGA. The V gene lost 2 bases and the J gene lost 6 bases, with 17 bases spanning the gap.

The V call is TRBV25-1, the J call TRBJ2-3; D is undetermined. Trimming cost V 6 bases and J 4 bases, with 14 bases left between them. CDR1 is MGHDK, CDR2 SYGVNS, per germline. The CDR3 covers 14 residues. The DNA for the CDR3 is TGTGCCAGCAGCTTGGGGTTCGAGCCAGATACGCAGTATTTT. Its protein product is CASSLGFEPDTQYF.

This rearrangement joins TRBV5-1 to TRBJ1-1; tentative D call: TRBD1 (6 bases). Germline loops: CDR1 SGHRS, CDR2 YFSETQ. V lost 4 bases to trimming and J lost 1 base, with 11 bases between them. This CDR3 is 14 amino acids long. The CDR3 bases are TGCGCCAGCAGCGGGGGGGGCGCGAACACTGAAGCTTTCTTT. It yields the protein CASSGGGANTEAFF.

This clonotype was counted at least ten times. This rearrangement joins TRBV20-1 to TRBJ2-3; TRBD2 is a possible D gene (6 bases). This CDR3 has 12 amino acids. Germline CDR1 DFQATT, CDR2 SNEGSKA (reference sequence). CDR3 nucleotide sequence: TGCAGCCCCGGAGGGGCAAGGGATACGCAGTATTTT. It encodes CSPGGARDTQYF.

The chain combines TRBV4-2 with TRBJ1-6; a possible D gene is TRBD1 (5 bases). Germline V CDR1 and CDR2: LGHNA, YNFKEQ. V was cut by 1 base and J by 5 bases, with 15 bases left in between. The CDR3 extends over 17 amino acids. For the CDR3, the DNA is TGTGCCAGCAGCCAAGGGACAACCGTAACTGATAATTCACCCCTCCACTTT. It specifies CASSQGTTVTDNSPLHF.

At least ten counts were recorded for this clonotype. V usage is TRBV7-2 and J usage is TRBJ2-5; D is unclear. V lost 4 bases, J lost 5 bases, and 14 bases lay in between. This CDR3 has 14 amino acids. Germline V gives CDR1 SGHTA, CDR2 FQGNSA. CDR3 loop: CASSSRTGSETQYF. The CDR3 DNA is TGTGCCAGCAGCTCGAGGACGGGTTCTGAGACCCAGTACTTC.

This clonotype has just a few counts. This chain joins TRBV10-3 and TRBJ2-6; D is undetermined. CDR3 size: 13 residues. Per the germline V gene, CDR1 is ENHRY and CDR2 is SYGVKD. The V end lost 8 bases, the J end lost 1 base, and 6 bases lay between the germline ends. The CDR3 here is CAIWRSGANVLTF. CDR3 in DNA: TGTGCCATCTGGCGGTCTGGGGCCAACGTCCTGACTTTC.

This clonotype was detected ten times or more. This chain joins TRBV2 and TRBJ2-5, with D possibly being TRBD2 (6 bases). CDR1 and CDR2 from the germline V gene are SNHLY and FYNNEI. The CDR3 spans 15 residues. V was cut by 3 bases and J by 2 bases, with 13 bases left in between. The CDR3 DNA is TGTGCCAGCAGTGATCGGGGGAGGTGGCAAGAGACCCAGTACTTC. Residues: CASSDRGRWQETQYF. The variable domain in full, with the rest retrieved from reference TRBV2 and TRBJ2-5, is EPEVTQTPSHQVTQMGQEVILRCVPISNHLYFYWYRQILGQKVEFLVSFYNNEISEKSEIFDDQFSVERPDGSNFTLKIRSTKLEDSAMYFCASSDRGRWQETQYFGPGTRLLVL.

The J gene is TRBJ1-1, the V gene TRBV9; a possible D gene is TRBD1 (6 bases). Looked up from germline, CDR1 is SGDLS and CDR2 is YYNGEE. CDR3 length: 15 amino acids. Trimming left V 2 bases short and J 1 base short, with 12 bases between. The CDR3: CASSVGTIGNTEAFF. Here the CDR3 DNA reads TGTGCCAGCAGCGTGGGGACAATTGGGAACACTGAAGCTTTCTTT.

This clonotype has at least ten counts. V and J are TRBV3-1 and TRBJ2-1; 10 bases are shared with TRBD2. Per germline, CDR1 LGHDT and CDR2 YNNKEL (reference sequence). V lost 2 bases, J lost 8 bases, and 9 bases stayed unmatched. This CDR3 comprises 16 residues. This chain's CDR3 is CASSQSVAGGLDEQFF. CDR3 DNA sequence: TGTGCCAGCAGCCAAAGCGTAGCGGGGGGTCTTGATGAGCAGTTCTTC.

This clonotype was counted many times. This chain joins TRBV5-1 and TRBJ1-1, with D uncertain. CDR3 size: 14 residues. CDR1 and CDR2 (germline): SGHRS, YFSETQ. V was shortened by 4 bases and J by 4 bases, with 14 bases between the two germline ends. In DNA, the CDR3 is TGCGCCAGCAGCAAGAGGGAGGTGGCCACTGAAGCTTTCTTT. The encoded protein is CASSKREVATEAFF. The variable domain in full, completed from reference TRBV5-1 and TRBJ1-1, reads KAGVTQTPRYLIKTRGQQVTLSCSPISGHRSVSWYQQTPGQGLQFLFEYFSETQRNKGNFPGRFSGRQFSNSRSEMNVSTLELGDSALYLCASSKREVATEAFFGQGTRLTVV.

This clonotype was counted between two and nine times. The genes are TRBV2 and TRBJ2-1, with D hard to call. Germline-derived CDR1 and CDR2 are SNHLY and FYNNEI. V lost 2 bases and J 7 bases, leaving 18 bases between the germline ends. The CDR3 spans 16 residues. For the CDR3, the DNA is TGTGCCAGCAGTGAAAGTTTTGTGTTTAAGGTAAATGAGCAGTTCTTC. Residues: CASSESFVFKVNEQFF.

In this sample, this clonotype turned up many times. This chain connects TRBV7-2 to TRBJ2-7; 10 bases align to TRBD2. From germline, CDR1 is SGHTA and CDR2 FQGNSA. Losses at the gene ends were 3 bases for V and 5 bases for J; bases not matched to a gene: 7. This CDR3 is 15 amino acids long. The CDR3 DNA reads TGTGCCAGCAGCTTCCTAGCGGGAGTAACGCACGAGCAGTACTTC. Translated: CASSFLAGVTHEQYF.

This clonotype was recorded many times. The genes are TRBV5-1 and TRBJ1-1; tentatively, D is TRBD1 (5 bases). There are 15 residues in the CDR3. Trimming shortened V by 0 bases and J by 6 bases, and 15 bases separated the two germline ends. Germline V lookup: CDR1 SGHRS, CDR2 YFSETQ. The CDR3 bases are TGCGCCAGCAGCTTGGTAATGGGACCGGGCTCTGAAGCTTTCTTT. It codes for CASSLVMGPGSEAFF.

This clonotype was found many times. The gene calls are TRBV5-1 and TRBJ2-7, with 9 bases matching TRBD2. CDR3 size: 14 residues. V lost 2 bases to trimming and J lost 2 bases; unmatched junction nucleotides: 2. Per the germline V gene, CDR1 is SGHRS and CDR2 is YFSETQ. The CDR3 here is CASSFRGGAYEQYF. Written as DNA, the CDR3 is TGCGCCAGCAGCTTTCGCGGGGGGGCCTACGAGCAGTACTTC.